These 10 T cell receptor beta chains were sequenced from one sample in a study of T cell responses to AZD1222 COVID-19 vaccine. Assay used: immunoSEQ multiplex PCR; TCRdb lists only in-frame clones, some missing. This table holds about 140,000 clones, 90% found once. This specimen was peripheral blood, taken on day 0 of AZD1222 vaccination. Receptors were obtained from an adult in good health.

The chain links TRBV5-4 to TRBJ2-2; the D is unclear. There are 12 residues in the CDR3. Trimming removed 8 bases at V and 5 bases at J, with 10 bases between. CDR1 and CDR2 from the germline V gene are SGHNT and YYREEE (reference sequence). The CDR3 nucleotides are TGTGCCAGTGTGCTAGAGACCGGGGAGCTGTTTTTT. The encoded protein is CASVLETGELFF.

V usage is TRBV11-2 and J usage is TRBJ2-5; D remains ambiguous. The CDR3 extends over 16 amino acids. Germline CDR1 is SGHAT and CDR2 is FQNNGV. Trimming pared 2 bases from V and 4 bases from J, leaving 17 bases between. CDR3 DNA sequence: TGTGCCAGCAGCTTAACGGTCGGTGGCAACGGAGAGACCCAGTACTTC. Translation gives CASSLTVGGNGETQYF.

The gene calls are TRBV5-6 and TRBJ1-4; D perhaps matches TRBD1 (5 bases). This CDR3 is built from 17 residues. The ends were cut back, 2 bases at V and 10 bases at J, with 24 bases in the middle. The germline V gene encodes CDR1 SGHDT and CDR2 YYEEEE. CDR3 sequence reads: CASSLDRGRDHRTKLFF. The CDR3 bases are TGTGCCAGCAGCTTAGATAGGGGCAGGGATCACAGGACAAAACTGTTTTTT.

In DNA, the CDR3 is TGTGCCAGTAGTTCCGTAGCGGGCCTCACAGATACGCAGTATTTT. Its translation is CASSSVAGLTDTQYF. The chain uses TRBV19 and TRBJ2-3; 7 nucleotides align to TRBD2. The germline gives CDR1 LNHDA, CDR2 SQIVND (reference sequence). J gave up 2 bases and V 5 bases, and 7 bases lay outside the gene matches. This CDR3 has 15 amino acids.

This sequence joins TRBV7-9 and TRBJ2-4; TRBD1 aligns across 7 bases. The length of the CDR3 is 14 residues. Losses at the gene ends were 3 bases for V and 4 bases for J; bases not matched to a gene: 3. Germline CDR1 is SEHNR and CDR2 is FQNEAQ (reference sequence). CDR3 protein: CASSFQGEKNIQYF. The CDR3 coding sequence is TGTGCCAGCAGCTTCCAGGGGGAAAAAAACATTCAGTACTTC.

V usage is TRBV6-2 or TRBV6-3 and J usage is TRBJ1-5; 7 bases are shared with TRBD1. The V segment lost 4 bases and the J segment 1 base; nucleotides outside the gene matches: 4. From germline, CDR1 is MNHEY and CDR2 SVGEGT. The CDR3 length is 15 residues. The CDR3 sequence: CASSSDRASNQPQHF. The CDR3 region has the DNA TGTGCCAGCAGTTCCGACAGGGCCAGCAATCAGCCCCAGCATTTT.

The chain employs TRBV28 and TRBJ1-4; D not certain. The CDR3 length is 13 residues. CDR1 is MDHEN and CDR2 is SYDVKM in the germline V gene. Trimming left V 3 bases short and J 6 bases short, with 8 bases between. In DNA form, the CDR3 reads TGTGCCAGCAGTTTTTTGGGGTATGAAAAACTGTTTTTT. It encodes CASSFLGYEKLFF.

V and J are TRBV6-6 and TRBJ2-5; TRBD1 aligns across 11 bases. Looked up from germline, CDR1 is MNHNY and CDR2 is SVGAGI (reference sequence). The V and J ends lost 5 bases and 6 bases, in that order; junction bases with no gene match: 14. This CDR3 contains 17 residues. The CDR3 region is CASSPRAGTGGPKTQYF. CDR3 sequence (DNA): TGTGCCAGCAGTCCCCGCGCCGGGACAGGGGGGCCAAAGACCCAGTACTTC.

The chain couples TRBV6-5 to TRBJ2-1; possible D gene TRBD2, 6 bases. V was shortened by 11 bases and J by 5 bases, with 19 bases between the two germline ends. Germline V gene lookup returns CDR1 MNHEY and CDR2 SVGAGI. The length of the CDR3 is 14 residues. This CDR3 reads CASSRGYSDNEQFF. The CDR3 region has the DNA TGTGCCTCATCTCGGGGGTACAGTGACAATGAGCAGTTCTTC.

The genes are TRBV5-1 and TRBJ1-4, with D tentatively TRBD1 (6 bases). The CDR3 sequence is 14 residues long. Germline assignment: CDR1 SGHRS and CDR2 YFSETQ. V dropped 4 bases and J dropped 8 bases, with 15 bases sitting between them. The chain's CDR3 is CASSLTGMEEKLFF. CDR3 in DNA: TGCGCCAGCAGCCTGACAGGAATGGAAGAAAAACTGTTTTTT.